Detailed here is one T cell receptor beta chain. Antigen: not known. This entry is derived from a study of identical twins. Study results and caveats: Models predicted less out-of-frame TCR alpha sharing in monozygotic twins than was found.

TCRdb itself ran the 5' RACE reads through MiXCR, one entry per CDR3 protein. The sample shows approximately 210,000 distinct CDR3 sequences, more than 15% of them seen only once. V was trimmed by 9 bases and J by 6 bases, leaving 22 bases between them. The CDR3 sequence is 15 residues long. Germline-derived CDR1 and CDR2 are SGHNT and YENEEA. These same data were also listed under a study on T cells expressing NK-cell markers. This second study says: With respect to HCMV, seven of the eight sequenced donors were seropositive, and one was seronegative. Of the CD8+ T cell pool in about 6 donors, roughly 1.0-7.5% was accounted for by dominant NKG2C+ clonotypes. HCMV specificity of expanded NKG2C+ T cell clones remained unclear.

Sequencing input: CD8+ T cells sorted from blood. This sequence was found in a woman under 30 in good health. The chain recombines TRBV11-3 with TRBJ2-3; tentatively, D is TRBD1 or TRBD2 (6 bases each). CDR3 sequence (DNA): TGTGCCAGTAGGGGGGAGAGTGGGGGAGAGGATACGCAGTATTTT. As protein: CASRGESGGEDTQYF.